Each of the 2 T cell receptor beta chains below was sequenced from the same sample in a study of T cell responses to AZD1222 COVID-19 vaccine. This table comes from immunoSEQ multiplex PCR, and its TCRdb copy is limited to in-frame clones, with some not included. The table lists about 170,000 clones, 85% to 95% of them singletons. The sequences come from peripheral blood, collected on day 0 of AZD1222 vaccination. The receptor source for this set is an adult in good health.

The chain carries TRBV19 and TRBJ1-1; possible D gene TRBD1, 6 bases. Germline V lookup: CDR1 LNHDA, CDR2 SQIVND (reference sequence). The CDR3 contains 20 residues. Deletions cut 4 bases from V and 0 bases from J, with 27 bases between. The CDR3 nucleotides are TGTGCCAGTAGTAACCGGGACCTAGGTTTGGGGGCCCTTATGAACACTGAAGCTTTCTTT. This encodes CASSNRDLGLGALMNTEAFF.

This clone was seen only once. The chain employs TRBV19 and TRBJ1-2; TRBD1 might be the D (6 bases). Germline CDR1 is LNHDA and CDR2 is SQIVND (reference sequence). The CDR3 runs to 13 residues. V lost 6 bases and J lost 8, with 16 bases in between. Written as DNA, the CDR3 is TGTGCCAGTAGCTCATACAGGGATCAAGGCTACACCTTC. It encodes CASSSYRDQGYTF.